This TCR beta chain is from a study of T cell changes during pregnancy in multiple sclerosis. Germline lookup yields CDR1 MGHRA and CDR2 YSYEKL. The J segment lost 1 base and the V segment lost 4 bases, leaving 14 bases of the junction unmatched. CDR3 size: 19 residues. TCRdb's table, derived via immunoSEQ multiplex PCR, lists solely in-frame clones and lacks some. The sample lists tens of thousands of clones, about 92% occurring once. This clonotype originated in a female donor in good health, enrolled as a control in a pregnancy study. The gene calls are TRBV4-1 and TRBJ2-2, with 8 bases matching TRBD2. Sequencing used peripheral blood, obtained in the second trimester of pregnancy. CDR3: CASSPTRKRGPLNTGELFF. CDR3 nucleotide sequence: TGCGCCAGCAGCCCGACTAGGAAGCGGGGGCCTTTGAACACCGGGGAGCTGTTTTTT.